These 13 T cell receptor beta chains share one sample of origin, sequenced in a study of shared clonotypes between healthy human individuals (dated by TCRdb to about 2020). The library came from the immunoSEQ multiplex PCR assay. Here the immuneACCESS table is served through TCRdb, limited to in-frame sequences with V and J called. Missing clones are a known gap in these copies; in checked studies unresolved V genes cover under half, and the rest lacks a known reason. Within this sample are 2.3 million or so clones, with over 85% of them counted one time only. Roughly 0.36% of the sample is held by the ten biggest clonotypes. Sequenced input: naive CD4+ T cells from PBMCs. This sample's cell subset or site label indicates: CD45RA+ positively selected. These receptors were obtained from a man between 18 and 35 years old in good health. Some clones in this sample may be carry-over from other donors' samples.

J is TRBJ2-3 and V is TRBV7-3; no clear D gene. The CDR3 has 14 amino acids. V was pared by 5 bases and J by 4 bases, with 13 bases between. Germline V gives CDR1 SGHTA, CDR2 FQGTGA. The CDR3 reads CASSQRGPADTQYF. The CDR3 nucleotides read TGTGCCAGCAGCCAAAGAGGCCCCGCAGATACGCAGTATTTT.

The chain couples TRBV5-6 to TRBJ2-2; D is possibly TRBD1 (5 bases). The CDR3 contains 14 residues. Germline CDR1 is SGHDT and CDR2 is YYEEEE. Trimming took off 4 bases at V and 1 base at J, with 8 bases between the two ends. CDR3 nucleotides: TGTGCCAGCAGCCCAGGACAGAACACCGGGGAGCTGTTTTTT. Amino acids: CASSPGQNTGELFF.

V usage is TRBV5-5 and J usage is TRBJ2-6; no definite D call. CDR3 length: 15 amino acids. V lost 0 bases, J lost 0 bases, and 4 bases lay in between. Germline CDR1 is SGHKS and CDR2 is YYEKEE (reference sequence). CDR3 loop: CASSLGFSGANVLTF. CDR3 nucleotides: TGTGCCAGCAGCTTGGGATTCTCTGGGGCCAACGTCCTGACTTTC.

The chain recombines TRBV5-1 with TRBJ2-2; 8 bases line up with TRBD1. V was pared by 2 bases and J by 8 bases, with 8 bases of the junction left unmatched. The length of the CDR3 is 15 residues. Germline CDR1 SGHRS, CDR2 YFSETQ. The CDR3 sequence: CASSFFGQGSGELFF. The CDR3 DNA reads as TGCGCCAGCAGCTTTTTCGGACAGGGCTCGGGGGAGCTGTTTTTT.

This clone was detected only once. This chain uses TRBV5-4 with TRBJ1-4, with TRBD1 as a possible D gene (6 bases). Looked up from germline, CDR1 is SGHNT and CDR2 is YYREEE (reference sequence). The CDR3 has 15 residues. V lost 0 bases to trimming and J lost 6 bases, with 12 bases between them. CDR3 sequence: CASSLAGGLHEKLFF. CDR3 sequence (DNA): TGTGCCAGCAGCTTGGCCGGGGGGCTTCATGAAAAACTGTTTTTT.

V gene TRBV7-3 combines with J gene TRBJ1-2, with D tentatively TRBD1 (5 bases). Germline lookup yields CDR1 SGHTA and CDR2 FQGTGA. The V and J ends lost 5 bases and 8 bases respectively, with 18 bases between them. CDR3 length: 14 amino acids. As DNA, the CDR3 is TGTGCCAGCAGCCCCCACCCCCGGGGCGTGGGCTACACCTTC. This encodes CASSPHPRGVGYTF.

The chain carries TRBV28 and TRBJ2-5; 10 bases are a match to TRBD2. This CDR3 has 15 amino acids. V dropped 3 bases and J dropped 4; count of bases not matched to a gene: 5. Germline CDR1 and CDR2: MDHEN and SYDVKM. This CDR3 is CASSFASGSSETQYF. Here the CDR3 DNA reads TGTGCCAGCAGTTTCGCTAGCGGGAGTTCAGAGACCCAGTACTTC.

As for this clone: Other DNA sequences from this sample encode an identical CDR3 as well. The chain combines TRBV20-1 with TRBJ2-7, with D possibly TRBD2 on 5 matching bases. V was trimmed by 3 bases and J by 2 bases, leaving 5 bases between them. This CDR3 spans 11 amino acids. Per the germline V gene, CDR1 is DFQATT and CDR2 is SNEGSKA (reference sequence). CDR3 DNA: TGCAGTGCTAGGGGAGCCTACGAGCAGTACTTC. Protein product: CSARGAYEQYF.

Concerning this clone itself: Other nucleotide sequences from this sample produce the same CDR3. The CDR3 nucleotides read TGTGCCAGCAGCTTTCCGGGGCAGCCCCAGCATTTT. Protein product: CASSFPGQPQHF. The chain has TRBV11-2 and TRBJ1-5; D remains ambiguous. Trimming removed 3 bases from V and 7 bases from J, with 7 bases in between. The CDR3 sequence is 12 residues long. The V gene's germline CDR1 is SGHAT and CDR2 FQNNGV.

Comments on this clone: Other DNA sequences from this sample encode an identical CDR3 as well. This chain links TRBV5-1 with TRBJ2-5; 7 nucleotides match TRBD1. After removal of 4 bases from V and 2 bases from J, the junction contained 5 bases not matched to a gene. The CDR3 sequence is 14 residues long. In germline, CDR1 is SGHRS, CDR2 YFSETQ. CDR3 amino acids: CASSLIQGQETQYF. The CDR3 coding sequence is TGCGCCAGCAGCCTGATACAGGGGCAAGAGACCCAGTACTTC. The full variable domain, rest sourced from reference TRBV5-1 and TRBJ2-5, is KAGVTQTPRYLIKTRGQQVTLSCSPISGHRSVSWYQQTPGQGLQFLFEYFSETQRNKGNFPGRFSGRQFSNSRSEMNVSTLELGDSALYLCASSLIQGQETQYFGPGTRLLVL.

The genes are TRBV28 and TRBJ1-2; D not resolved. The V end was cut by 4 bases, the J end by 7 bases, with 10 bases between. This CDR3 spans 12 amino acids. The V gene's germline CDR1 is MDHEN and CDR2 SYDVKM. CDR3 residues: CASSSPSGGYTF. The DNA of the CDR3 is TGTGCCAGCAGTTCCCCCTCGGGTGGCTACACCTTC.

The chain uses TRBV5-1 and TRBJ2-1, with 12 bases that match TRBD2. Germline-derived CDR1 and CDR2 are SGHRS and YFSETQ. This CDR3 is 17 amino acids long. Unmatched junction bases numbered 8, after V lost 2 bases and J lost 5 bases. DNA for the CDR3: TGCGCCAGCAGCTTCGGACTAGCGGGAAATTTAAACAATGAGCAGTTCTTC. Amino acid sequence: CASSFGLAGNLNNEQFF.

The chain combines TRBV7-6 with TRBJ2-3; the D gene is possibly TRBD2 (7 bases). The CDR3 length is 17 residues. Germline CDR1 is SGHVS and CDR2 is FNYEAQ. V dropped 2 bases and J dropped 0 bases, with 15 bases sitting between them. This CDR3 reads CASSLWGAGVSTDTQYF. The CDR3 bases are TGTGCCAGCAGCTTATGGGGGGCGGGAGTGAGCACAGATACGCAGTATTTT.